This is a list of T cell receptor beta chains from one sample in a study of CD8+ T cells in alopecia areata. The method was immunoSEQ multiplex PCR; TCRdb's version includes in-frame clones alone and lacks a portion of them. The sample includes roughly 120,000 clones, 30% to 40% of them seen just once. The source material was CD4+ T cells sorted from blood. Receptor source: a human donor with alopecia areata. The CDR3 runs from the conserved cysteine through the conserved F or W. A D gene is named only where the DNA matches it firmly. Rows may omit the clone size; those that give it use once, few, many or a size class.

CDR3aa: CASSLGVAAPGEQYF; CDR3nt: TGTGCCAGCAGCTTGGGGGTAGCGGCCCCGGGGGAGCAGTACTTC; v_gene: TRBV5-4; len: 15; abundance: .; d_gene: .; j_gene: TRBJ2-7
CDR3aa: CASSEYLGFWLQNIQYF; CDR3nt: TGTGCCAGCAGTGAATATCTGGGTTTCTGGCTCCAAAACATTCAGTACTTC; v_gene: TRBV25-1; len: 17; abundance: .; d_gene: .; j_gene: TRBJ2-4
CDR3aa: CASSPSGSGENEQFF; CDR3nt: TGTGCCAGCAGCCCGTCTGGTAGCGGGGAAAATGAGCAGTTCTTC; v_gene: TRBV4-1; len: 15; abundance: .; d_gene: TRBD2; j_gene: TRBJ2-1
CDR3aa: CASSLDRRTYEQYF; CDR3nt: TGCGCCAGCAGCTTGGACAGGAGGACCTACGAGCAGTACTTC; v_gene: TRBV5-1; len: 14; abundance: .; d_gene: .; j_gene: TRBJ2-7
CDR3aa: CASSYTGLQDGYTF; CDR3nt: TGTGCCAGCAGTTACACGGGGTTACAGGATGGCTACACCTTC; v_gene: TRBV6-6; len: 14; abundance: .; d_gene: .; j_gene: TRBJ1-2
CDR3aa: CASSPPGGRDTQYF; CDR3nt: TGTGCCAGCAGCCCGCCCGGGGGACGGGATACGCAGTATTTT; v_gene: TRBV7-3; len: 14; abundance: .; d_gene: .; j_gene: TRBJ2-3
CDR3aa: CASSTNRVHEQYF; CDR3nt: TGTGCCAGCAGTACCAACAGGGTTCACGAGCAGTACTTC; v_gene: TRBV27; len: 13; abundance: .; d_gene: .; j_gene: TRBJ2-7
CDR3aa: CSVGTQFSTDTQYF; CDR3nt: TGCAGCGTGGGCACCCAGTTTAGCACAGATACGCAGTATTTT; v_gene: TRBV29-1; len: 14; abundance: .; d_gene: .; j_gene: TRBJ2-3
CDR3aa: CASSLRQGDGYTF; CDR3nt: TGCGCCAGCAGCTTGCGACAGGGAGATGGCTACACCTTC; v_gene: TRBV5-1; len: 13; abundance: .; d_gene: TRBD1; j_gene: TRBJ1-2
CDR3aa: CSIMEGRGEQYF; CDR3nt: TGCAGCATTATGGAGGGTCGAGGCGAGCAGTACTTC; v_gene: TRBV29-1; len: 12; abundance: .; d_gene: .; j_gene: TRBJ2-7
CDR3aa: CASSSLAELLAKNIQYF; CDR3nt: TGTGCCAGCAGCTCCCTTGCGGAGTTACTAGCCAAAAACATTCAGTACTTC; v_gene: TRBV7-2; len: 17; abundance: .; d_gene: .; j_gene: TRBJ2-4
CDR3aa: CASSPETSEPAGELFF; CDR3nt: TGCGCCAGCAGCCCCGAGACTAGCGAACCTGCCGGGGAGCTGTTTTTT; v_gene: TRBV4-3; len: 16; abundance: few; d_gene: TRBD2; j_gene: TRBJ2-2
CDR3aa: CSAKGLLDQYF; CDR3nt: TGCAGCGCCAAGGGTCTTCTCGACCAGTATTTT; v_gene: TRBV29-1; len: 11; abundance: few; d_gene: .; j_gene: TRBJ2-3
CDR3aa: CASSTGTGLNYNEQFF; CDR3nt: TGTGCCAGCAGCACTGGGACAGGGTTGAACTACAATGAGCAGTTCTTC; v_gene: TRBV6-6; len: 16; abundance: few; d_gene: TRBD1; j_gene: TRBJ2-1
CDR3aa: CSVDWLGTDTQYF; CDR3nt: TGCAGCGTTGATTGGCTCGGTACGGATACGCAGTATTTT; v_gene: TRBV29-1; len: 13; abundance: .; d_gene: .; j_gene: TRBJ2-3
CDR3aa: CATSRPGLAGGPRQETQYF; CDR3nt: TGTGCCACCAGCAGACCCGGACTAGCGGGGGGGCCGAGGCAAGAGACCCAGTACTTC; v_gene: TRBV15; len: 19; abundance: .; d_gene: TRBD2; j_gene: TRBJ2-5
CDR3aa: CASTPLGQGIHEQYF; CDR3nt: TGTGCCAGCACCCCGCTGGGACAGGGAATACACGAGCAGTACTTC; v_gene: TRBV14; len: 15; abundance: .; d_gene: TRBD1; j_gene: TRBJ2-7
CDR3aa: CASRGADTQYF; CDR3nt: TGTGCCAGCAGAGGGGCAGATACGCAGTATTTT; v_gene: TRBV6-5; len: 11; abundance: .; d_gene: .; j_gene: TRBJ2-3
CDR3aa: CASRLQGTEAFF; CDR3nt: TGCGCCAGCAGGCTACAGGGAACTGAAGCTTTCTTT; v_gene: TRBV5-1; len: 12; abundance: few; d_gene: .; j_gene: TRBJ1-1
CDR3aa: CSAGQGENTEAFF; CDR3nt: TGCAGCGCGGGACAGGGGGAGAACACTGAAGCTTTCTTT; v_gene: TRBV29-1; len: 13; abundance: .; d_gene: TRBD1; j_gene: TRBJ1-1
CDR3aa: CSVEVRGQGNQYF; CDR3nt: TGCAGCGTTGAAGTCCGGGGACAAGGGAACCAGTACTTC; v_gene: TRBV29-1; len: 13; abundance: few; d_gene: .; j_gene: TRBJ2-4
CDR3aa: CASSSPSGRALYEQYF; CDR3nt: TGTGCCAGCAGTTCCCCTAGCGGGAGGGCCTTATACGAGCAGTACTTC; v_gene: TRBV28; len: 16; abundance: .; d_gene: TRBD2; j_gene: TRBJ2-7
CDR3aa: CASSLDGPGGGSEAFF; CDR3nt: TGCGCCAGCAGCTTGGACGGCCCCGGAGGAGGGAGTGAAGCTTTCTTT; v_gene: TRBV5-1; len: 16; abundance: .; d_gene: .; j_gene: TRBJ1-1
CDR3aa: CAWSLAGGGTDTQYF; CDR3nt: TGTGCCTGGAGTCTAGCGGGAGGAGGCACAGATACGCAGTATTTT; v_gene: TRBV30; len: 15; abundance: .; d_gene: TRBD2; j_gene: TRBJ2-3
CDR3aa: CSVRDAQREQYF; CDR3nt: TGCAGCGTGAGGGACGCACAACGGGAGCAGTACTTC; v_gene: TRBV29-1; len: 12; abundance: .; d_gene: .; j_gene: TRBJ2-7
CDR3aa: CSVGARGNTGELFF; CDR3nt: TGCAGCGTTGGAGCAAGGGGAAACACCGGGGAGCTGTTTTTT; v_gene: TRBV29-1; len: 14; abundance: .; d_gene: .; j_gene: TRBJ2-2
CDR3aa: CSAGQTTGELFF; CDR3nt: TGCAGCGCCGGCCAGACCACCGGGGAGCTGTTTTTT; v_gene: TRBV29-1; len: 12; abundance: .; d_gene: .; j_gene: TRBJ2-2
CDR3aa: CASSLGPSGLSTDTQYF; CDR3nt: TGTGCCAGCAGCTTAGGGCCTAGCGGGCTTAGCACAGATACGCAGTATTTT; v_gene: TRBV7-2; len: 17; abundance: .; d_gene: TRBD2; j_gene: TRBJ2-3
CDR3aa: CASSPRAPGYEQYF; CDR3nt: TGTGCCAGCAGCCCCAGGGCCCCCGGCTACGAGCAGTACTTC; v_gene: TRBV27; len: 14; abundance: once; d_gene: .; j_gene: TRBJ2-7
CDR3aa: CASSPSGKQPQHF; CDR3nt: TGTGCCAGCTCACCATCCGGAAAACAGCCCCAGCATTTT; v_gene: TRBV18; len: 13; abundance: few; d_gene: .; j_gene: TRBJ1-5
CDR3aa: CASLREETQYF; CDR3nt: TGTGCCAGCCTGAGGGAAGAGACCCAGTACTTC; v_gene: TRBV2; len: 11; abundance: few; d_gene: .; j_gene: TRBJ2-5
CDR3aa: CASSLLAGSLYEQYF; CDR3nt: TGTGCCAGCAGCTTGTTGGCGGGGAGCCTCTACGAGCAGTACTTC; v_gene: TRBV5-4; len: 15; abundance: .; d_gene: .; j_gene: TRBJ2-7
CDR3aa: CSVDWGGGTDTQYF; CDR3nt: TGCAGCGTTGATTGGGGCGGGGGAACAGATACGCAGTATTTT; v_gene: TRBV29-1; len: 14; abundance: .; d_gene: TRBD2; j_gene: TRBJ2-3
CDR3aa: CSAGGADEKLFF; CDR3nt: TGCAGCGCGGGGGGGGCCGATGAAAAACTGTTTTTT; v_gene: TRBV29-1; len: 12; abundance: few; d_gene: .; j_gene: TRBJ1-4
CDR3aa: CASSPTDYGYTF; CDR3nt: TGTGCCAGCAGCCCGACAGACTATGGCTACACCTTC; v_gene: TRBV7-2; len: 12; abundance: .; d_gene: .; j_gene: TRBJ1-2
CDR3aa: CASSLAAIHEQFF; CDR3nt: TGCGCCAGCAGCTTGGCGGCAATACATGAGCAGTTCTTC; v_gene: TRBV5-1; len: 13; abundance: .; d_gene: .; j_gene: TRBJ2-1
CDR3aa: CASSPGGGPDTQYF; CDR3nt: TGTGCCAGCAGCCCGGGAGGGGGCCCAGATACGCAGTATTTT; v_gene: TRBV7-2; len: 14; abundance: .; d_gene: .; j_gene: TRBJ2-3
CDR3aa: CSVEVFGTKYF; CDR3nt: TGCAGCGTTGAAGTGTTCGGGACAAAGTACTTC; v_gene: TRBV29-1; len: 11; abundance: .; d_gene: .; j_gene: TRBJ2-5
CDR3aa: CASSLARTPYNEQFF; CDR3nt: TGTGCCAGCAGCTTAGCTCGGACTCCCTACAATGAGCAGTTCTTC; v_gene: TRBV7-9; len: 15; abundance: few; d_gene: .; j_gene: TRBJ2-1
CDR3aa: CASTSQGRGTDTQYF; CDR3nt: TGTGCCAGCACCAGTCAAGGGCGGGGCACAGATACGCAGTATTTT; v_gene: TRBV7-2; len: 15; abundance: few; d_gene: .; j_gene: TRBJ2-3
CDR3aa: CASNGQLSYEQYF; CDR3nt: TGTGCCAGCAACGGACAGCTCTCCTACGAGCAGTACTTC; v_gene: TRBV7-8; len: 13; abundance: .; d_gene: .; j_gene: TRBJ2-7
CDR3aa: CSVEGVLGQPQHF; CDR3nt: TGCAGCGTTGAAGGGGTATTAGGACAGCCCCAGCATTTT; v_gene: TRBV29-1; len: 13; abundance: few; d_gene: .; j_gene: TRBJ1-5
CDR3aa: CASSVSGRYNEQFF; CDR3nt: TGTGCCAGCAGCGTTAGCGGGAGGTACAATGAGCAGTTCTTC; v_gene: TRBV9; len: 14; abundance: .; d_gene: TRBD2; j_gene: TRBJ2-1